This T cell receptor beta chain was found in a study of T-cell memory formation after mild COVID-19. This clonotype was observed a few times. Germline-derived CDR1 and CDR2 are LGHNA and YSLEER. The CDR3 has 18 residues. The V segment lost 0 bases and the J segment 3 bases; nucleotides outside the gene matches: 13. TCRdb re-derived calls from the 5' RACE reads in MiXCR, one entry per CDR3 protein. Among 200,000 to 300,000 distinct CDR3 sequences listed, 15% to 20% were seen once. The sample consisted of PBMCs or a T cell subset sorted from them (not recorded which). V and J are TRBV4-3 and TRBJ2-7; TRBD2 agrees at 8 bases. The source of this sequence is a man younger than 35 who had mild COVID-19 (a few samples of this study predate the infection). Cell type and time point are not known. Here the CDR3 reads CASSQEIGRGVLLYEQYF. CDR3 bases: TGCGCCAGCAGCCAAGAGATTGGGCGGGGGGTCCTACTCTACGAGCAGTACTTC.